A selection of T cell receptor beta chains follows, all from one sample in a study of T cells after yellow fever vaccination. TCRdb fed the 5' RACE reads into MiXCR, producing one record per CDR3 protein. The table has approximately 140,000 distinct CDR3 sequences, 6.5% to 8.5% seen once. The sample here was CD4+ T cells sorted from PBMCs, taken 5 days after the yellow fever booster vaccination. The receptors were gathered from a young man who received the YFV17D yellow fever vaccine. Both conserved end residues are part of each CDR3. A D gene is named only where the DNA matches it firmly. Only some rows state a clone size, as once, few, many or a class for expanded clones.

d_call	v_call	clone_size	j_call	cdr3_aa	cdr3_nt
TRBD2	TRBV18	many	TRBJ2-5	CASSLIPATSGQETQYF	TGTGCCAGCTCACTAATTCCGGCTACTAGCGGGCAAGAGACCCAGTACTTC
.	TRBV11-1	few	TRBJ2-6	CASSRFGRATTGANVLTF	TGTGCCAGCAGCCGCTTTGGACGTGCGACAACTGGGGCCAACGTCCTGACTTTC
TRBD2	TRBV7-2	many	TRBJ2-3	CASSLNGRTSTDTQYF	TGTGCCAGCAGCTTGAACGGGAGGACCAGCACAGATACGCAGTATTTT
TRBD1	TRBV5-1	many	TRBJ1-1	CASTSGQGSVATEAFF	TGCGCCAGCACCTCGGGACAGGGGAGTGTAGCCACTGAAGCTTTCTTT
TRBD2	TRBV7-2	many	TRBJ2-1	CASSSRGVAGVSEQFF	TGTGCCAGCAGCTCTCGAGGGGTAGCGGGAGTATCGGAGCAGTTCTTC
.	TRBV28	many	TRBJ1-1	CASSGPGNTEAFF	TGTGCCAGCAGTGGCCCGGGTAACACTGAAGCTTTCTTT
.	TRBV12-3/TRBV12-4	many	TRBJ2-6	CASRNMGANVLTF	TGTGCCAGCAGAAACATGGGAGCCAACGTCCTGACTTTC
.	TRBV6-5	few	TRBJ2-5	CASSYWGRGNRETQYF	TGTGCCAGCAGTTACTGGGGGAGGGGGAATAGGGAGACCCAGTACTTC
.	TRBV6-2/TRBV6-3	.	TRBJ2-1	CASNEHPGTGGYEQFF	TGTGCCAGCAACGAGCACCCCGGGACTGGGGGCTATGAGCAGTTCTTC
.	TRBV15	many	TRBJ1-5	CATSRSTIQPQHF	TGTGCCACCAGCAGAAGTACTATTCAGCCCCAGCATTTT
.	TRBV3-1	many	TRBJ2-3	CASSQDRGTDTQYF	TGTGCCAGCAGCCAAGATCGGGGGACAGATACGCAGTATTTT
.	TRBV20-1	many	TRBJ2-7	CSASPLGPYEQYF	TGCAGTGCTAGCCCTTTGGGTCCCTACGAGCAGTACTTC
.	TRBV30	.	TRBJ2-1	CAWSVRTWGEQFF	TGTGCCTGGAGTGTTCGGACTTGGGGTGAGCAGTTCTTC
.	TRBV20-1	many	TRBJ2-7	CSARVGTGVNEQYF	TGCAGTGCTAGAGTAGGGACCGGTGTCAACGAGCAGTACTTC
TRBD1	TRBV20-1	many	TRBJ1-1	CSATRTGPSAEAFF	TGCAGTGCTACACGGACAGGGCCAAGCGCTGAAGCTTTCTTT
.	TRBV7-2	few	TRBJ2-7	CASSATRRYEQYF	TGTGCCAGCAGCGCCACCAGGAGGTACGAGCAGTACTTC
.	TRBV6-5	many	TRBJ2-5	CASSYSKAGSGTQYF	TGTGCCAGCAGTTACTCGAAGGCGGGAAGCGGGACCCAGTACTTC
.	TRBV20-1	.	TRBJ1-6	CSALQGLDSPLHF	TGCAGTGCTTTGCAGGGACTCGATTCACCCCTCCACTTT
TRBD2	TRBV5-1	many	TRBJ2-7	CASSAASGSRVAEQYF	TGCGCCAGCAGCGCGGCTAGCGGGAGCAGGGTTGCCGAGCAGTACTTC
TRBD2	TRBV20-1	many	TRBJ2-3	CSAREAGGVDTQYF	TGCAGTGCTAGAGAAGCGGGAGGGGTGGATACGCAGTATTTT
.	TRBV27	many	TRBJ2-1	CASSRPRGDPNEQFF	TGTGCCAGCAGCCGACCAAGAGGGGACCCTAATGAGCAGTTCTTC
.	TRBV6-4	.	TRBJ2-1	CASRATGLGEQFF	TGTGCCAGCAGGGCCACAGGGTTAGGTGAGCAGTTCTTC
TRBD1	TRBV5-1	many	TRBJ2-5	CASSSDREETQYF	TGCGCCAGCAGCTCGGACAGGGAAGAGACCCAGTACTTC
TRBD2	TRBV29-1	many	TRBJ2-7	CSVAPLAGGEQYF	TGCAGCGTTGCGCCACTAGCGGGAGGGGAGCAGTACTTC
.	TRBV20-1	few	TRBJ1-1	CSARGGTQNTEAFF	TGCAGTGCTAGAGGAGGGACTCAGAACACTGAAGCTTTCTTT
.	TRBV5-1	many	TRBJ2-3	CASSLDGGVYADTQYF	TGCGCCAGCAGCTTGGATGGGGGCGTCTACGCAGATACGCAGTATTTT
.	TRBV2	.	TRBJ2-4	CASSLELLAKNIQYF	TGTGCCAGCAGTTTAGAGCTCCTAGCCAAAAACATTCAGTACTTC
.	TRBV6-2/TRBV6-3	many	TRBJ1-2	CAHGRGTNYGYTF	TGTGCCCACGGCAGAGGGACAAACTATGGCTACACCTTC
.	TRBV7-2	many	TRBJ2-3	CASSLRIAVDTQYF	TGTGCCAGCAGCTTACGGATAGCGGTAGATACGCAGTATTTT
TRBD1	TRBV5-1	many	TRBJ2-1	CASSPQGSGPLF	TGCGCCAGCAGCCCACAGGGGAGTGGTCCACTCTTC
.	TRBV12-3/TRBV12-4	many	TRBJ1-5	CASRSGNQPQHF	TGTGCCAGTAGATCTGGCAATCAGCCCCAGCATTTT
TRBD2	TRBV12-3/TRBV12-4	many	TRBJ2-2	CASNPGGVAGELFF	TGTGCCAGCAACCCGGGGGGGGTGGCCGGGGAGCTGTTTTTT
.	TRBV20-1	many	TRBJ1-6	CSARVPQGNSPLHF	TGCAGTGCTAGAGTGCCTCAGGGGAATTCACCCCTCCACTTT
TRBD1	TRBV7-9	many	TRBJ1-1	CASSLQGAGGAFF	TGTGCCAGCAGCTTACAGGGGGCAGGGGGAGCTTTCTTT
.	TRBV5-1	many	TRBJ1-5	CASSLGGNGNQPQHF	TGCGCCAGCAGCTTGGGGGGAAATGGCAATCAGCCCCAGCATTTT
.	TRBV5-1	many	TRBJ2-7	CASSPGTQGPYEQYF	TGCGCCAGCAGCCCCGGGACCCAGGGGCCCTACGAGCAGTACTTC
.	TRBV7-9	.	TRBJ2-5	CASSRLPGVTQYF	TGTGCCAGCAGCCGACTCCCGGGGGTGACCCAGTACTTC
TRBD2	TRBV2	many	TRBJ2-2	CASAALAGPTGELFF	TGTGCCAGCGCGGCCCTAGCGGGACCCACCGGGGAGCTGTTTTTT
.	TRBV4-3	few	TRBJ1-4	CASSQDLGGLGPDEKLFF	TGCGCCAGCAGCCAAGATCTTGGGGGGCTAGGGCCAGATGAAAAACTGTTTTTT
TRBD1	TRBV7-9	many	TRBJ2-5	CASSLGDRGQQETQYF	TGTGCCAGCAGCCTGGGGGACAGGGGACAGCAAGAGACCCAGTACTTC
.	TRBV5-4	many	TRBJ1-3	CASSLGTGNTIYF	TGTGCCAGCAGCTTGGGCACTGGAAACACCATATATTTT
.	TRBV5-4	few	TRBJ2-5	CASSTDAGRGTFETQYF	TGTGCCAGCAGCACGGACGCTGGAAGGGGTACTTTTGAGACCCAGTACTTC
TRBD1	TRBV7-2	many	TRBJ1-2	CASSRTSPGTGGDYTF	TGTGCCAGCAGCAGAACGTCCCCCGGGACAGGGGGGGACTACACCTTC
.	TRBV18	.	TRBJ1-6	CASSPRGENSPLHF	TGTGCCAGCTCACCCAGGGGAGAAAATTCACCCCTCCACTTT
.	TRBV7-9	.	TRBJ1-4	CASSLIEWATNEKLFF	TGTGCCAGCAGCTTAATCGAATGGGCAACTAATGAAAAACTGTTTTTT
.	TRBV10-3	many	TRBJ2-1	CAISESTGNSYNEQFF	TGTGCCATCAGTGAGTCGACCGGGAACTCCTACAATGAGCAGTTCTTC
.	TRBV10-3	many	TRBJ2-1	CAISESFGSRYNEQFF	TGTGCCATCAGTGAAAGCTTCGGGAGCCGCTACAATGAGCAGTTCTTC
.	TRBV5-5	many	TRBJ1-1	CASSLAGRAEAFF	TGTGCCAGCAGCTTGGCCGGGAGAGCTGAAGCTTTCTTT